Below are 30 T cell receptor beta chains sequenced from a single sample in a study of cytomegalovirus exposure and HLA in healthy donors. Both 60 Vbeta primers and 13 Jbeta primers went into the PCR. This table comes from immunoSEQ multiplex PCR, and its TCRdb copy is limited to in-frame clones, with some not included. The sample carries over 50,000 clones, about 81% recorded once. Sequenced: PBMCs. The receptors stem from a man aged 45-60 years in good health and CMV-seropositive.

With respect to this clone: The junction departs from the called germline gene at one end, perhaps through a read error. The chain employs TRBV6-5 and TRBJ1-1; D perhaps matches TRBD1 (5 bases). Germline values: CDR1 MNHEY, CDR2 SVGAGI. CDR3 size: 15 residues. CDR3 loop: CASSYLGERNAEAFF. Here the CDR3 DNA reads TGTGCCAGCAGTTACTTAGGGGAACGGAACGCTGAAGCTTTCTTT.

The DNA of the CDR3 is TGTGCCAGTAGCACCCTGGGACAGACCTCCTACGAGCAGTACTTC. This gives the protein CASSTLGQTSYEQYF. The genes are TRBV19 and TRBJ2-7; TRBD1 agrees at 7 bases. The CDR3 spans 15 residues. The trim removed 6 bases at V and 0 bases at J, leaving 8 bases unmatched. Germline CDR1 reads LNHDA; CDR2 reads SQIVND (reference sequence).

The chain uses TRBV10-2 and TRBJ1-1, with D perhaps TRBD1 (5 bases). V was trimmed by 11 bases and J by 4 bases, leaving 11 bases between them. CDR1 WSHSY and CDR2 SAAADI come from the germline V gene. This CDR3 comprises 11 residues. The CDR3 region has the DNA TGCGCCGCGGTCGGGGGCACTGAAGCTTTCTTT. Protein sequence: CAAVGGTEAFF.

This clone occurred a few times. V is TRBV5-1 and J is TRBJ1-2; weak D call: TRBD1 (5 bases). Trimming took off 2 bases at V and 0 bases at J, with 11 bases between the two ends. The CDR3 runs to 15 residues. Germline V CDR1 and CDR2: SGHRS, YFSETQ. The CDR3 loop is CASSFDSSANYGYTF. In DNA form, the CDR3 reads TGCGCCAGCAGCTTCGACAGTTCAGCTAACTATGGCTACACCTTC.

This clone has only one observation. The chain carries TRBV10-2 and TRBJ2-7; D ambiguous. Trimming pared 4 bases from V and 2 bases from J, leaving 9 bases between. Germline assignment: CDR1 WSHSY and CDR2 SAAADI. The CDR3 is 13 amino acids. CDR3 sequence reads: CASSVQKTYEQYF. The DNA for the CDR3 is TGCGCCAGCAGTGTACAGAAGACCTACGAGCAGTACTTC.

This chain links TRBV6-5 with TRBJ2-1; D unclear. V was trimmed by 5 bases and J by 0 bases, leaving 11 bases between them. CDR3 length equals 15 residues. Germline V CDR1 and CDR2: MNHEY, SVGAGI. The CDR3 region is CASSARSSSYNEQFF. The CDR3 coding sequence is TGTGCCAGCAGTGCACGTAGTAGCTCCTACAATGAGCAGTTCTTC.

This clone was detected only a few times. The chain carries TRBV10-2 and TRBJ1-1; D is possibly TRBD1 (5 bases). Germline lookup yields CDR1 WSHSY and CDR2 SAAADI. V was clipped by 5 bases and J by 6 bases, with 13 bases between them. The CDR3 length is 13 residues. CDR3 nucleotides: TGCGCCAGCAGTAGACTAGGGGACGCTGAAGCTTTCTTT. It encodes CASSRLGDAEAFF.

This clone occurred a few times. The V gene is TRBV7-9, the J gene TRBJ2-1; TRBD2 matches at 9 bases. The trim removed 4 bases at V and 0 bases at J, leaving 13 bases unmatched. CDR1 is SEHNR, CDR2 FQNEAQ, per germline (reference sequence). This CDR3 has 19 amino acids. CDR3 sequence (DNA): TGTGCCAGCAGCTCCAAAAGCGGGAGGTTTCGGAGCTCCTACAATGAGCAGTTCTTC. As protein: CASSSKSGRFRSSYNEQFF.

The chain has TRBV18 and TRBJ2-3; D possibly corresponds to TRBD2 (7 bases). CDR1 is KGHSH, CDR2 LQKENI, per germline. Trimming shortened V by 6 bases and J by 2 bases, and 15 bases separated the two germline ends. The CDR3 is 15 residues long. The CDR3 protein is CASSERGGDTDTQYF. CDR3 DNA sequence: TGTGCCAGCTCTGAGAGGGGGGGCGACACAGATACGCAGTATTTT.

CDR3 sequence reads: CASSDSKCDCTDTQYF. CDR3 sequence (DNA): TGTGCCAGCAGTGACTCGAAGTGCGACTGCACAGATACGCAGTATTTT. The chain links TRBV6-4 to TRBJ2-3; D is uncertain. Germline assignment: CDR1 MRHNA and CDR2 SNTAGT. Deletions cut 0 bases from V and 1 base from J, with 11 bases between. The CDR3 is 16 residues long.

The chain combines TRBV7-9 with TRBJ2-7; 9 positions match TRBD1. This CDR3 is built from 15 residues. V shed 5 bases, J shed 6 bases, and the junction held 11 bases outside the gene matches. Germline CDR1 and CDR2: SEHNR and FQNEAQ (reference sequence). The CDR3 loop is CASSPGTGQYSEQYF. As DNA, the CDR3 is TGTGCCAGCAGCCCAGGGACAGGGCAATATAGCGAGCAGTACTTC.

The CDR3 loop reads CASTLDRGNTEAFF. The CDR3 bases are TGTGCCAGCACCTTGGACAGGGGGAACACTGAAGCTTTCTTT. The chain recombines TRBV6-1 with TRBJ1-1; the match to TRBD1 covers 9 bases. V was clipped by 7 bases and J by 1 base; unmatched bases: 4. The CDR3 length is 14 residues. Germline V CDR1 and CDR2: MNHNS, SASEGT.

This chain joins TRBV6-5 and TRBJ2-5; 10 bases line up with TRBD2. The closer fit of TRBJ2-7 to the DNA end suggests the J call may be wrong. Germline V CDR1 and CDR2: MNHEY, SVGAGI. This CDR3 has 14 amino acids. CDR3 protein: CASSYQREGYEQYF. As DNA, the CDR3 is TGTGCCAGCAGTTACCAGCGGGAGGGCTACGAGCAGTACTTC.

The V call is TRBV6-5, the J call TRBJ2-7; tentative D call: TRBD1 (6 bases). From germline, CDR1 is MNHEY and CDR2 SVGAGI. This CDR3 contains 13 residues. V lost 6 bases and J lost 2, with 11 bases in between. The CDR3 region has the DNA TGTGCCAGCAGGAATACAGGGCCCTACGAGCAGTACTTC. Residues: CASRNTGPYEQYF.

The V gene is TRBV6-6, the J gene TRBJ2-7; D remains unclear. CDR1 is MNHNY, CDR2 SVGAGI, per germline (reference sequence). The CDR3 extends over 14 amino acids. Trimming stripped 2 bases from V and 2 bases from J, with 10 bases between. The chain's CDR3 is CASSYGSTAYEQYF. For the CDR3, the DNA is TGTGCCAGCAGTTACGGTAGTACAGCCTACGAGCAGTACTTC.

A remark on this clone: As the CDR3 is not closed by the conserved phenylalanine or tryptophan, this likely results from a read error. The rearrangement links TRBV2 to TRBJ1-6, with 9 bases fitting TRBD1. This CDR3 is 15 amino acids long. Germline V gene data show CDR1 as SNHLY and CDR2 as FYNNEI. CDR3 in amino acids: CASTDGTGYNSPLHL. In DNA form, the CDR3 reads TGTGCCAGCACCGACGGGACAGGGTATAATTCTCCCCTCCACTTG.

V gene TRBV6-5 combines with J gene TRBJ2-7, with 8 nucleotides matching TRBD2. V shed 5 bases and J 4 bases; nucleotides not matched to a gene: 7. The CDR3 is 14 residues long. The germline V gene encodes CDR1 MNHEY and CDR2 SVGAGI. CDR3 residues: CASSITSGLYEQYF. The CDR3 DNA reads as TGTGCCAGCAGTATTACTAGCGGCCTATACGAGCAGTACTTC.

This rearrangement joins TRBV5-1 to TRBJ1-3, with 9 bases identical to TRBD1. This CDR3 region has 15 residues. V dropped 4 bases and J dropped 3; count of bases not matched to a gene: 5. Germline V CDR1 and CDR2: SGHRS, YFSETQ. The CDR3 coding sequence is TGCGCCAGCAGCGGGGGGACAGGGCTTGGAAACACCATATATTTT. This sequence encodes CASSGGTGLGNTIYF.

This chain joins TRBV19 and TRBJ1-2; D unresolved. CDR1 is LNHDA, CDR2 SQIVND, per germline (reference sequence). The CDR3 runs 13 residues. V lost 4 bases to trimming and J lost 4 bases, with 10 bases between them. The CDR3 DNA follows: TGTGCCAGTAGTAACCTAGCAGGCTATGGCTACACCTTC. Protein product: CASSNLAGYGYTF.

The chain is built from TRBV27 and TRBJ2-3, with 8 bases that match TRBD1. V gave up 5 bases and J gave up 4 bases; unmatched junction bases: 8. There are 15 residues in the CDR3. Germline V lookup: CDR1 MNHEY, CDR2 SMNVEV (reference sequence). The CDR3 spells CASSLRGRGPDTQYF. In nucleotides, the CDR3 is TGTGCCAGCAGTCTCAGGGGCAGGGGGCCAGATACGCAGTATTTT.

In DNA form, the CDR3 reads TGTGCCAGCACCCCTTGGAGGAAGGGGCGGGGCCAATACAATGAGCAGTTCTTC. As protein: CASTPWRKGRGQYNEQFF. The chain combines TRBV2 with TRBJ2-1, with D possibly matching TRBD2 (6 bases). Germline values: CDR1 SNHLY, CDR2 FYNNEI. The CDR3 extends over 18 amino acids. The V gene lost 7 bases and the J gene lost 4 bases, with 26 bases spanning the gap.

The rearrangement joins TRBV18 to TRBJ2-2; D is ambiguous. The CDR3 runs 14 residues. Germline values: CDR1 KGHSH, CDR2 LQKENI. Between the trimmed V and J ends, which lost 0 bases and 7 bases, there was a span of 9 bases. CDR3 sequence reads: CASSPPSVIGELFF. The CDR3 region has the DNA TGTGCCAGCTCACCACCCTCCGTTATCGGGGAGCTGTTTTTT.

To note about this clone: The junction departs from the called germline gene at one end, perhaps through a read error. The CDR3: CSSSLIGGRGEQYF. The CDR3 nucleotides are TGTTCCAGCAGCTTAATAGGCGGGAGGGGGGAGCAGTACTTC. V and J are TRBV7-9 and TRBJ2-7; TRBD2 agrees at 9 bases. This CDR3 contains 14 residues. Germline V gives CDR1 SEHNR, CDR2 FQNEAQ (reference sequence).

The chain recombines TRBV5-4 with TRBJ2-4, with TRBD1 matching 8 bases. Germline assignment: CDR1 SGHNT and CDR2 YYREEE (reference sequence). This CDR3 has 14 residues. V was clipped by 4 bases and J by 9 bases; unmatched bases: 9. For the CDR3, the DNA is TGTGCCAGCAGCCTGGACAGGGACGTCGGCATTCAGTACTTC. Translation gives CASSLDRDVGIQYF.

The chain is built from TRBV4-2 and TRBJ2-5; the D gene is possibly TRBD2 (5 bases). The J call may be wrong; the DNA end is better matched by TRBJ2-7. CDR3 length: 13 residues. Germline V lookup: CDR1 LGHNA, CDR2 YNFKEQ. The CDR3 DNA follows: TGTGCCAGCAGCCCTAGCCAAACGGGCGAGCAGTACTTC. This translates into CASSPSQTGEQYF.

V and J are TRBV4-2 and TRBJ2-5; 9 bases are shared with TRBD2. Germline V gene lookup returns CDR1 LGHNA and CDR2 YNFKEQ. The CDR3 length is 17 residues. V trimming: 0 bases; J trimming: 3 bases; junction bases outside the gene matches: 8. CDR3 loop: CASSQDLWASGEETQYF. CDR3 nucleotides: TGTGCCAGCAGCCAAGATTTGTGGGCTAGCGGGGAAGAGACCCAGTACTTC.

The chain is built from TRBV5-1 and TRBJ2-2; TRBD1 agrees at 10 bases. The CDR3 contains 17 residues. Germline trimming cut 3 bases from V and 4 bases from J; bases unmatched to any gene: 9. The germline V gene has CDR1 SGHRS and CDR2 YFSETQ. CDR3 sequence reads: CASSYAGDRGGTGELFF. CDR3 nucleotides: TGCGCCAGCAGCTACGCCGGGGACAGGGGTGGCACCGGGGAGCTGTTTTTT.

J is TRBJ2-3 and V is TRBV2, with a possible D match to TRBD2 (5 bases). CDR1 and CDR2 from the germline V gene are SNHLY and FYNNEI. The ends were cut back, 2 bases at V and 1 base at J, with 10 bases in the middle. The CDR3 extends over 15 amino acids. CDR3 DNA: TGTGCCAGCAGTGAATTATTGCGGGGCACAGATACGCAGTATTTT. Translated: CASSELLRGTDTQYF. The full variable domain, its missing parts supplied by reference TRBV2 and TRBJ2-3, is EPEVTQTPSHQVTQMGQEVILRCVPISNHLYFYWYRQILGQKVEFLVSFYNNEISEKSEIFDDQFSVERPDGSNFTLKIRSTKLEDSAMYFCASSELLRGTDTQYFGPGTRLTVL.

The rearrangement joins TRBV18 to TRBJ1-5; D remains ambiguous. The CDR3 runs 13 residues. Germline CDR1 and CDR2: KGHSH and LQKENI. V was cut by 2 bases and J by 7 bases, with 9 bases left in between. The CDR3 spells CASSPGLRQPQHF. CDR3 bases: TGTGCCAGCTCACCAGGACTGCGGCAGCCCCAGCATTTT.

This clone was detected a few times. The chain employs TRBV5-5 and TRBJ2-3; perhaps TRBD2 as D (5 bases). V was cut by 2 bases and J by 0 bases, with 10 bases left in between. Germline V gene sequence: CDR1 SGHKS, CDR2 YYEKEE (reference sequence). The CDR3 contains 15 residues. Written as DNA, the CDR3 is TGTGCCAGCAGCTTCCAGCGGCCCAGCACAGATACGCAGTATTTT. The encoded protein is CASSFQRPSTDTQYF.